The source of this T cell receptor beta chain is a study of metastatic and nonmetastatic thyroid tumors. Study background: Malignant thyroid and benign thyroid patients provided blood and tumor or nodule tissue whose repertoires were compared.

Germline CDR1 and CDR2: MNHNS and SASEGT. There are 15 residues in the CDR3. J gave up 4 bases and V 5 bases, and 10 bases lay outside the gene matches. Thyroid surgery had not been preceded by any treatment in any patient. TCRdb re-called the PCR reads via MiXCR. The table lists tens of thousands of clones, approximately 20% of them singletons. The chain combines TRBV6-1 with TRBJ1-1; 7 nucleotides match TRBD1. The sequence was obtained from a female donor with papillary thyroid cancer or a benign thyroid nodule (not recorded which). Some clones in this sample may be carry-over from other donors' samples. Input material: blood. The DNA for the CDR3 is TGTGCCAGCAGTCGGACAGGCCATGGGGGCACTGAAGCTTTCTTT. Translation: CASSRTGHGGTEAFF.